This TCR beta chain was sequenced during a study of T cell responses to AZD1222 COVID-19 vaccine. About the research overall: Second doses that came at about 4 or about 12 weeks were put together.

The assay was immunoSEQ multiplex PCR, and TCRdb's table has in-frame clones only and misses some. The profile shows about 170,000 clones, approximately 93% of them singletons. CDR3 length: 17 amino acids. The germline gives CDR1 SGHRS, CDR2 YFSETQ. V shed 4 bases and J shed 0 bases, with 16 bases lying between them. This chain joins TRBV5-1 and TRBJ1-4; D unresolved. The specimen comprised peripheral blood, sampled on day 0 of AZD1222 vaccination. The receptor's source is an adult in good health. In nucleotides, the CDR3 is TGCGCCAGCAGCGCCCCATCCCCATCCGCAACTAATGAAAAACTGTTTTTT. Protein: CASSAPSPSATNEKLFF. The full variable domain, with the rest looked up from reference TRBV5-1 and TRBJ1-4, is KAGVTQTPRYLIKTRGQQVTLSCSPISGHRSVSWYQQTPGQGLQFLFEYFSETQRNKGNFPGRFSGRQFSNSRSEMNVSTLELGDSALYLCASSAPSPSATNEKLFFGSGTQLSVL.